The rows below give T cell receptor beta chains drawn from one sample of a study of response to subunit inactivated influenza vaccine. TCRdb analysed the RT-PCR reads with MiXCR anew, one entry per CDR3 protein. Of about 700,000 distinct CDR3 sequences in the sample, over 11% were seen once. The sample was PBMCs from blood, taken roughly 2 weeks before vaccination. These receptors came from a man aged 50 to 59 who received an inactivated influenza vaccine. Each CDR3 is given with its conserved first and last residue. A D gene is named only where the DNA matches it firmly. Where a row states a size, it is once, few, many or the class of an expanded clone; other rows omit it.

d_gene	abundance	j_gene	v_gene	CDR3nt	CDR3aa
.	few	TRBJ2-2	TRBV5-1	TGCGCCAGCAGCTTGGCCGGGCAGGGCACCGGGGAGCTGTTTTTT	CASSLAGQGTGELFF
.	.	TRBJ2-4	TRBV4-1	TGCGCCAGCAGCCAAGACATTACAGACGTCCGGAACATTCAGTACTTC	CASSQDITDVRNIQYF
TRBD2	few	TRBJ2-5	TRBV28	TGTGCCAGCAACTCACTAGCGGGAGACCAAGAGACCCAGTACTTC	CASNSLAGDQETQYF
.	few	TRBJ2-5	TRBV20-1	TGCAGTGCTAGATCGGGTAGCGCAATGGATAAAGAGACCCAGTACTTC	CSARSGSAMDKETQYF
.	.	TRBJ2-1	TRBV7-9	TGTGCCAGCAGCGCCGGGACAACTGCCTACAATGAGCAGTTCTTC	CASSAGTTAYNEQFF
.	many	TRBJ2-7	TRBV20-1	TGCAGTGCTAGCTACGGGTACGAGCAGTACTTC	CSASYGYEQYF
.	many	TRBJ2-3	TRBV5-1	TGCGCCAGCAGCATGGCTTCTAGCACAGATACGCAGTATTTT	CASSMASSTDTQYF
TRBD2	few	TRBJ2-7	TRBV11-2	TGTGCCAGCAGCTTAGTTGGGGGGGTGAGCTACGAGCAGTACTTC	CASSLVGGVSYEQYF
.	few	TRBJ1-2	TRBV27	TGTGCCAGCAGTTTATCGTGGGAGGGTGGTGGCTACACCTTC	CASSLSWEGGGYTF
TRBD2	.	TRBJ2-1	TRBV4-1	TGCGCCAGCAGCCTGGACACCGTCCGGACTAGCGGGAGGCTCTCCTACAATGAGCAGTTCTTC	CASSLDTVRTSGRLSYNEQFF
.	.	TRBJ1-1	TRBV20-1	TGCAGTGCTAGAGATCCACAGCTGAACACTGAAGCTTTCTTT	CSARDPQLNTEAFF
.	few	TRBJ2-3	TRBV7-2	TGTGCCAGCAGCCCCACGATTGGTCGGGCAGATACGCAGTATTTT	CASSPTIGRADTQYF
.	.	TRBJ2-2	TRBV29-1	TGCAGCGGGTCCGGACGGTACACCGGGGAGCTGTTTTTT	CSGSGRYTGELFF
TRBD1	.	TRBJ1-6	TRBV29-1	TGCAGCGTTCGACAGGGAGGCTCCTATAATTCACCCCTCCACTTT	CSVRQGGSYNSPLHF
.	few	TRBJ1-5	TRBV7-8	TGTGCCAGCAAGGTGGAGTTCGGGGGGCGAGCTTTGGGCAATCAGCCCCAGCATTTT	CASKVEFGGRALGNQPQHF
.	.	TRBJ2-5	TRBV2	TGTGCCAGCAGCCCGGCATCCGAGGAGACCCAGTACTTC	CASSPASEETQYF
TRBD1	few	TRBJ1-6	TRBV4-3	TGCGCCAGCAGCTACAGACAGGGGAATTCACCCCTCCACTTT	CASSYRQGNSPLHF
TRBD2	few	TRBJ2-7	TRBV5-1	TGCGCCAGCAGCTTGGACGCTAGCGGTTACGAGCAGTACTTC	CASSLDASGYEQYF
.	.	TRBJ1-5	TRBV15	TGTGCCACCAGCAGCAACAAACAGCCCCAGCATTTT	CATSSNKQPQHF
.	few	TRBJ2-2	TRBV29-1	TGCAGCGTTTTGCTGGGCACGAACACCGGGGAGCTGTTTTTT	CSVLLGTNTGELFF
.	.	TRBJ1-3	TRBV11-2	TGTGCCAGCAGCTTAGGCCACAGGAAGGTCAACACCATATATTTT	CASSLGHRKVNTIYF
TRBD2	few	TRBJ2-7	TRBV18	TGTGCCAGCTCACTAGGGACTAGCGGCGACGAGCAGTACTTC	CASSLGTSGDEQYF
TRBD1	few	TRBJ2-1	TRBV20-1	TGCAGTGCTAGAGGGTTACAGGGGGGAGATGAGCAGTTCTTC	CSARGLQGGDEQFF
.	.	TRBJ1-5	TRBV10-2	TGCGCCAGCAGGGCAAGGGAGGATAGCAATCAGCCCCAGCATTTT	CASRAREDSNQPQHF
.	few	TRBJ1-2	TRBV12-3/TRBV12-4	TGTGCCAGCAGCTACCAGGGTGGGGGCGGTGGCTACACCTTC	CASSYQGGGGGYTF
.	.	TRBJ2-2	TRBV9	TGTGCCAGCGGGGGACGAGGAGTCCCCGGGGAGCTGTTTTTT	CASGGRGVPGELFF
TRBD1	.	TRBJ2-5	TRBV14	TGTGCCAGCAGCCAAGTGGACAGGGGATACCTTTTCCAAGAGACCCAGTACTTC	CASSQVDRGYLFQETQYF
.	.	TRBJ2-1	TRBV30	TGTGCCTGGAGTGTACCAGGGTCCCGGGAGCAGTTCTTC	CAWSVPGSREQFF